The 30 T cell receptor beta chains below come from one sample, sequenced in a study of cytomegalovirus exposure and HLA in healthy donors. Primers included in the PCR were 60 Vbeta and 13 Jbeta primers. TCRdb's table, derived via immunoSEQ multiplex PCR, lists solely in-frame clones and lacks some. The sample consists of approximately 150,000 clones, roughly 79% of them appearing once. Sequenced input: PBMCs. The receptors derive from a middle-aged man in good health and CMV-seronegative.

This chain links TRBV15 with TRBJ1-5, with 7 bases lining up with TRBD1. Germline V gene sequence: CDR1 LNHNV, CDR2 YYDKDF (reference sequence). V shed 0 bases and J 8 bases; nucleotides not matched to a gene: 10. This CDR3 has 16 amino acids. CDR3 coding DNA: TGTGCCACCAGCAGAGATAGGACAGGCGACCTTGAGCCCCAGCATTTT. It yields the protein CATSRDRTGDLEPQHF.

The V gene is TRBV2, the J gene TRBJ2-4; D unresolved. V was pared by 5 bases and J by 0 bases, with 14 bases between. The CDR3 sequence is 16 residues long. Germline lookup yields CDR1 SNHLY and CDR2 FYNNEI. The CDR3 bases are TGTGCCAGCAGTATGTCGGGTCTCCTAGCCAAAAACATTCAGTACTTC. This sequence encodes CASSMSGLLAKNIQYF.

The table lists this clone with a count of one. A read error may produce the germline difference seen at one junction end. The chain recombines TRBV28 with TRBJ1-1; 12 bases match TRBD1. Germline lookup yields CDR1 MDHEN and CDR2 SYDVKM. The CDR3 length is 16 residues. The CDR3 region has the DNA TGTGCCGGCAGTTTCCCCCGGGGACAGGGGGCCACTGAAGCTTTCTTT. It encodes CAGSFPRGQGATEAFF.

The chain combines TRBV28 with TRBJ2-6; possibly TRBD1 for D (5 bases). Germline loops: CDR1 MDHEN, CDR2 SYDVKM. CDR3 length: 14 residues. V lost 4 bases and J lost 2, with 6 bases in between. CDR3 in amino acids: CASSWGAGANVLTF. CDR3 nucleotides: TGTGCCAGCAGTTGGGGCGCTGGGGCCAACGTCCTGACTTTC.

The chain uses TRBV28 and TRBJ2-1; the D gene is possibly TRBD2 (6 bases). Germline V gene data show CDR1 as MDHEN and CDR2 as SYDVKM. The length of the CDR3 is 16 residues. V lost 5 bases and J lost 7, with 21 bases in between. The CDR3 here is CASSPAGGTPGNEQFF. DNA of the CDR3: TGTGCCAGCAGTCCCGCTGGCGGGACCCCGGGGAATGAGCAGTTCTTC.

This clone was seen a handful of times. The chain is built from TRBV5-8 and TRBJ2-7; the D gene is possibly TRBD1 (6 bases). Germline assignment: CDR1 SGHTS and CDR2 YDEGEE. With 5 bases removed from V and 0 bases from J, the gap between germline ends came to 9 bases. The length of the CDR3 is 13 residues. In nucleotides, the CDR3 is TGTGCCAGCAGTCGGGACACCTCCTACGAGCAGTACTTC. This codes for CASSRDTSYEQYF.

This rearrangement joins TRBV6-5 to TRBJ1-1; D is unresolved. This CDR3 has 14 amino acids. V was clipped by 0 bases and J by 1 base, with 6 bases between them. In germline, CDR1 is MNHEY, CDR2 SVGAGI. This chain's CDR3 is CASSYSRQNTEAFF. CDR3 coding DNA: TGTGCCAGCAGTTACTCGAGGCAGAACACTGAAGCTTTCTTT.

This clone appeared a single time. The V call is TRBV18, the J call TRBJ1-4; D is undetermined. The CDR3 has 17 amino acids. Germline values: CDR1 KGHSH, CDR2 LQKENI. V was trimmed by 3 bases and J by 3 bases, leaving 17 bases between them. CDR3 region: CASSPTGVRSPNEKLFF. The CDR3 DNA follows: TGTGCCAGCTCACCGACGGGAGTCCGGTCCCCTAATGAAAAACTGTTTTTT.

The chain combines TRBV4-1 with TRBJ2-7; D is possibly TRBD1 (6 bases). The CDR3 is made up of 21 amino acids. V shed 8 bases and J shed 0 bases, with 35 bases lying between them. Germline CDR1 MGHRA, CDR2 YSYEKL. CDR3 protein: CASFGKTIKRQEGPSSYEQYV. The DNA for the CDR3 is TGCGCCAGCTTTGGGAAAACTATTAAAAGACAGGAAGGCCCGAGCTCCTACGAGCAGTACGTC.

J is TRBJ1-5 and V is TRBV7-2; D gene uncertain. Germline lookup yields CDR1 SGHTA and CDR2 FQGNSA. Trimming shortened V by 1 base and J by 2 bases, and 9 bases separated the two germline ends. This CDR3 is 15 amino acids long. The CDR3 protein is CASSLGPGGNQPQHF. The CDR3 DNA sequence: TGTGCCAGCAGCTTAGGGCCCGGGGGCAATCAGCCCCAGCATTTT.

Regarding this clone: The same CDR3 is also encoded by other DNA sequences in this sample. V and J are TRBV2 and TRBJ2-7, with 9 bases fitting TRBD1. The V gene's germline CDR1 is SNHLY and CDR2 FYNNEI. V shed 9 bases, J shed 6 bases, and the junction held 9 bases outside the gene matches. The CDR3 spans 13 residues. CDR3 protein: CASRWDRDGEQYF. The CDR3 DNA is TGTGCCAGTCGGTGGGACAGGGATGGCGAGCAGTACTTC.

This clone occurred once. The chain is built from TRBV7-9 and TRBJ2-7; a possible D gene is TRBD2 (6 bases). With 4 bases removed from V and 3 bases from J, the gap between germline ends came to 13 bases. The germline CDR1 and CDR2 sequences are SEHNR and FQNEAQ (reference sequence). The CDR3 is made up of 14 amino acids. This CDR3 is CASSSGVGNYEQYF. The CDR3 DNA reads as TGTGCCAGCAGCTCGGGGGTGGGGAACTACGAGCAGTACTTC.

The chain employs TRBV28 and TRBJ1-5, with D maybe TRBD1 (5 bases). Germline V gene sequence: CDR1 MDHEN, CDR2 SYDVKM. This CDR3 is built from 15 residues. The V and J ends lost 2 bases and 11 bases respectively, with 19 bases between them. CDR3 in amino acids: CASSLGPGLGPAQHF. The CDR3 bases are TGTGCCAGCAGTTTAGGTCCCGGTCTGGGGCCAGCCCAGCATTTT.

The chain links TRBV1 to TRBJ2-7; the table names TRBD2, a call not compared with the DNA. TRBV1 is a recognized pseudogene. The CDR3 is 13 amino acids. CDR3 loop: CTSSLSGVYEQYV. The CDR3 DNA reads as TGCACCAGCAGCCTAAGCGGGGTCTACGAGCAGTACGTC.

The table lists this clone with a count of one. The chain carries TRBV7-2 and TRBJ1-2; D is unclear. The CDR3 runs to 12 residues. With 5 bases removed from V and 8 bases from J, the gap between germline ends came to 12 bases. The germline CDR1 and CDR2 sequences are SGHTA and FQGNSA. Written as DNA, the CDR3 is TGTGCCAGCAGCCTGGCGGCGGTCGGCTACACCTTC. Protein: CASSLAAVGYTF. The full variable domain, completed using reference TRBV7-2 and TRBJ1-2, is GAGVSQSPSNKVTEKGKDVELRCDPISGHTALYWYRQSLGQGLEFLIYFQGNSAPDKSGLPSDRFSAERTGGSVSTLTIQRTQQEDSAVYLCASSLAAVGYTFGSGTRLTVV.

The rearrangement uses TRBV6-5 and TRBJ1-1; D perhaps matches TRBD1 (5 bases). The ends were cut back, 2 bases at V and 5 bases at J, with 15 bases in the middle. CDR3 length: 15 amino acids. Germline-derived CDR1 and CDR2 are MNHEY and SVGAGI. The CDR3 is CASSYRRVDLTEAFF. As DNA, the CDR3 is TGTGCCAGCAGTTACCGCAGGGTTGATTTGACTGAAGCTTTCTTT.

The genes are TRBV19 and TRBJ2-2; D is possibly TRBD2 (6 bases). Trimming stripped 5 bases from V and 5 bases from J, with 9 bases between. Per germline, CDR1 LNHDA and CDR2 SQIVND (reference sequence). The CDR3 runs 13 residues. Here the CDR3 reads CASSVGLTGELFF. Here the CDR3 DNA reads TGTGCCAGTAGTGTGGGACTGACCGGGGAGCTGTTTTTT.

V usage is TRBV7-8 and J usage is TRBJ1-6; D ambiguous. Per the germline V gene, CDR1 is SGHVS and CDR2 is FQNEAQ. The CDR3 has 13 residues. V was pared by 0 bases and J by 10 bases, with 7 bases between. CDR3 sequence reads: CASSLAQKSPLHF. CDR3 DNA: TGTGCCAGCAGCTTAGCACAGAAGTCACCCCTCCACTTT. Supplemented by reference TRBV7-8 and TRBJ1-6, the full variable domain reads GAGVSQSPRYKVAKRGQDVALRCDPISGHVSLFWYQQALGQGPEFLTYFQNEAQLDKSGLPSDRFFAERPEGSVSTLKIQRTQQEDSAVYLCASSLAQKSPLHFGNGTRLTVT.

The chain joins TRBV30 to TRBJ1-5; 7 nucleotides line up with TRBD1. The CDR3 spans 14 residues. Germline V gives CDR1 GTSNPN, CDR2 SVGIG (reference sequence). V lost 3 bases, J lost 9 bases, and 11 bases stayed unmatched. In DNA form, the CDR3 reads TGTGCCTGGAGGGGGGACAGCGTATCAGGGCCCCAGCATTTT. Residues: CAWRGDSVSGPQHF.

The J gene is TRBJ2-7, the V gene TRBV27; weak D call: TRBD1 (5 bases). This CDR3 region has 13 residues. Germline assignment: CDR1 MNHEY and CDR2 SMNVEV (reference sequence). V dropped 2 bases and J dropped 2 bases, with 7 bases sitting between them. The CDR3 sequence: CASSLKGTYEQYF. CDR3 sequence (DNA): TGTGCCAGCAGTTTAAAGGGGACCTACGAGCAGTACTTC.

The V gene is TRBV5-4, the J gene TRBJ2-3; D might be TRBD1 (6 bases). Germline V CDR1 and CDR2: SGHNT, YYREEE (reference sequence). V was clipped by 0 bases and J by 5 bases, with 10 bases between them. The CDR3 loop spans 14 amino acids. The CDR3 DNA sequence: TGTGCCAGCAGCTTGGTGGGGGCGAGAGATACGCAGTATTTT. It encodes CASSLVGARDTQYF.

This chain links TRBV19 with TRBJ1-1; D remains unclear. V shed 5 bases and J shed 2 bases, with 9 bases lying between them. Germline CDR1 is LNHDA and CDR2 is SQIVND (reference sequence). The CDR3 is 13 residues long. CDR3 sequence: CASSLRPNTEAFF. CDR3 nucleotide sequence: TGTGCCAGTAGTCTCAGGCCAAACACTGAAGCTTTCTTT.

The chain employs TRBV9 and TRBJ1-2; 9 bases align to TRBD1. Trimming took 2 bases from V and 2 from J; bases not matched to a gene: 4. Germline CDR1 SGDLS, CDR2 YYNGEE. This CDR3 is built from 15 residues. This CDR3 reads CASSVLGQGNYGYTF. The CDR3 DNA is TGTGCCAGCAGCGTTCTTGGACAGGGGAACTATGGCTACACCTTC.

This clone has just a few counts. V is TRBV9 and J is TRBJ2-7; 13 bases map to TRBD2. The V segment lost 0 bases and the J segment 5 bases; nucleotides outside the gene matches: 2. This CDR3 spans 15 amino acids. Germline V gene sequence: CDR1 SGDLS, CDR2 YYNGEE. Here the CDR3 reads CASSVGGLAGDEQYV. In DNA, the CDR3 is TGTGCCAGCAGCGTAGGCGGACTAGCGGGAGACGAGCAGTACGTC.

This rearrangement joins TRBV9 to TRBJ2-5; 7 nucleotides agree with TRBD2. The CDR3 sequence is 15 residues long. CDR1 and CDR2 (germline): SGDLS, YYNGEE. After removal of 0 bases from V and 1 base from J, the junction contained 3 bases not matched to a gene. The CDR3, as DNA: TGTGCCAGCAGCGTAGGATCTAGCGGCCAAGAGACCCAGTACTTC. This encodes CASSVGSSGQETQYF.

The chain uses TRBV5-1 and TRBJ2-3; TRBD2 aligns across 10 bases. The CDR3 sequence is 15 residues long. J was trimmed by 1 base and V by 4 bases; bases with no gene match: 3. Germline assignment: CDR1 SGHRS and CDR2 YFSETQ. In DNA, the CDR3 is TGCGCCAGCAGCCCCGGGACTAGCGGCACAGATACGCAGTATTTT. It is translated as CASSPGTSGTDTQYF.

This CDR3 is CASSESEYRGSNQPQHF. CDR3 DNA sequence: TGTGCCAGCAGTGAATCAGAGTACAGGGGTAGCAATCAGCCCCAGCATTTT. This chain joins TRBV6-1 and TRBJ1-5; 7 bases line up with TRBD1. The length of the CDR3 is 17 residues. The V gene's germline CDR1 is MNHNS and CDR2 SASEGT. V dropped 2 bases and J dropped 0; count of bases not matched to a gene: 7.

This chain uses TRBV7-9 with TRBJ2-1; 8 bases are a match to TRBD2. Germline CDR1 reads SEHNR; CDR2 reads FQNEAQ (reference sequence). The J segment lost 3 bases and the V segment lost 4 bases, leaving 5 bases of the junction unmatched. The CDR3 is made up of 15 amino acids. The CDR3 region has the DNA TGTGCCAGCAGCTCCTATAGCGGGAACTACAATGAGCAGTTCTTC. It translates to CASSSYSGNYNEQFF.

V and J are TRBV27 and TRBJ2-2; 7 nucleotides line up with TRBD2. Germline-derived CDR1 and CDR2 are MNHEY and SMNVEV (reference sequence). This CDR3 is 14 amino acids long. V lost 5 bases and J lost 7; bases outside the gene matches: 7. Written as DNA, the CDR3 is TGTGCCAGCAGTACCGGACTAGGTGACGGGGAGCTGTTTTTT. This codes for CASSTGLGDGELFF.

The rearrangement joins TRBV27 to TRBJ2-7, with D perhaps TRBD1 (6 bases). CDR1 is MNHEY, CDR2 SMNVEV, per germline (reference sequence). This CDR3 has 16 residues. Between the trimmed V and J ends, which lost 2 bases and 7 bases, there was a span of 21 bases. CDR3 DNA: TGTGCCAGCAGTTTACTGGGACAAGCCTCCTTTTGGGAGCAGTACTTC. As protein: CASSLLGQASFWEQYF.